The present entry profiles one T cell receptor (beta chain) with its context. In each case, RNA was isolated and then reverse transcribed into cDNA as the sequencing template. Measured with immunoSEQ multiplex PCR; TCRdb has only the in-frame clones, and not every one. The table includes 150,000 or so clones, approximately 87% detected once. This sample was taken from a study of CD8+ T cells in alopecia areata. The CDR3 length is 14 residues. Trimming stripped 3 bases from V and 4 bases from J, with 13 bases between. Germline V gene data show CDR1 as LNHDA and CDR2 as SQIVND (reference sequence). The rearrangement links TRBV19 to TRBJ2-7; tentative D call: TRBD2 (6 bases). The specimen comprised CD8+ T cells sorted from blood, sampled at week 0. The clonotype was recovered from a human donor with alopecia areata. The CDR3 loop is CASSMTSGMYEQYF. CDR3 nucleotides: TGTGCCAGTAGTATGACTAGTGGTATGTACGAGCAGTACTTC. The entire variable domain, with the rest obtained from reference TRBV19 and TRBJ2-7, is as follows: DGGITQSPKYLFRKEGQNVTLSCEQNLNHDAMYWYRQDPGQGLRLIYYSQIVNDFQKGDIAEGYSVSREKKESFPLTVTSAQKNPTAFYLCASSMTSGMYEQYFGPGTRLTVT.